This T cell receptor beta chain was recorded in a study of Ad26.COV2.S vaccination and SARS-CoV-2 variants (dated by TCRdb to about 2021). Some background on the complete study: Donors in the vaccine arm were drawn from COV1001, a phase I-IIa trial of Ad26.COV2.S in healthy adults that was multicentre, randomized, double-blind and placebo-controlled. Ad26.COV2.S was administered intramuscularly at 5 x 10^10 or 1 x 10^11 viral particles, either as a single shot or as two shots given 56 days apart. TCRbeta repertoire sequencing was used to assess the specificity and breadth of SARS-CoV-2-reactive T cell receptors after Ad26.COV2.S vaccination. The TCR-sequenced set comprised approximately 32 samples: approximately 19 Ad26.COV2.S vaccine recipients, 5 placebo recipients and 8 SARS-CoV-2 convalescent individuals. Participants in the trial were split at random into five groups of five each, receiving low-dose or high-dose Ad26.COV2.S once or twice, or else placebo on both occasions. Throughout the experiments and outcome assessment, investigators stayed blinded to trial group allocation.

What this sample's treatment or condition label stands for: around 19 received Ad26.COV2.S at low or high dose, single or two shots; roughly five received placebo; per-sample allocation not given. Repertoires of vaccine and placebo recipients were sequenced from samples taken on day 63 after the first injection. In Cohort 1b, about 27 adults aged 18-55 years were enrolled at a single site in Boston, USA, between 29 July and 7 August 2020. Ad26.COV2.S was a replication-incompetent adenovirus type 26 vector expressing a prefusion-stabilized SARS-CoV-2 spike protein from the original Wuhan strain. In the case of this clone: The antigen it binds to is not known. Within one base of it there is no much larger clone, and no base qualities were kept.

Here is what the overall study found, with its caveats: According to the authors, total T cell responses may have been underestimated by the TCR breadth and depth analyses. Vaccine and placebo recipients had comparable non-spike TCR breadth, which fits with the vaccine containing only spike. Comparing responses between vaccine doses or regimens was not something the study was powered to do. Higher spike-specific TCR breadth was observed in Ad26.COV2.S recipients than in placebo recipients (P = 0.0014). Substantial breadth of spike-specific CD8+ and CD4+ T cell responses was reported after vaccination.

The CDR3 runs 17 residues from the cysteine to the phenylalanine. CDR3 DNA is the only sequence kept; it has 51 bases, read in frame from the first base. V and J are trimmed by 3 bases and 3 bases, and the gene matches miss 11 bases of the junction. Looking up the germline V gene yields CDR1 MGHRA and CDR2 YSYEKL. The immunoSEQ Assay was the method used to sequence TCRbeta CDR3 regions. After extraction, genomic DNA underwent amplification by bias-controlled multiplex PCR, followed by high-throughput sequencing. The published analysis was carried out like this. To quantify the absolute abundance of every unique TCRbeta CDR3 region, sequences were collapsed and filtered. T cell fraction was estimated by normalizing TCRbeta template counts to usable DNA, with usable DNA measured through amplification of reference genes found in all nucleated cells. Repertoire TCRs were annotated as SARS-CoV-2-specific by exact matching of V gene, CDR3 amino acid sequence and J gene to a known reactive TCR set. The reference SARS-CoV-2 TCR set was derived from MIRA and filtered for enrichment in COVID-19-positive ImmuneCODE repertoires, a step that removed public or cross-reactive TCRs. Drawing on the MIRA antigens, annotated TCRs were analysed further at the level of specific ORF or position within ORF. Breadth was defined as annotated unique rearrangements over total unique productive rearrangements; depth was the summed frequency of those rearrangements. Group comparisons of TCR breadth used two-sided Wilcoxon rank-sum tests. In its TCRdb copy, this immuneACCESS table keeps in-frame sequences only and misses some clones. Where compared with another copy, unresolved V genes explain less than half of these, and the others have no known cause. Clone size and V and J calls were adopted from that table, with D and trimming inferred from the DNA. The sample table lists roughly 400,000 clones, about 90% of them with a count of one. The biggest ten clones account for around 4.5% of the sample.

The sequencing used peripheral blood, collected in a trial of Ad26.COV2.S vaccine versus placebo. The V and J genes are TRBV4-1 and TRBJ2-3; TRBD2 matches 8 bases in the middle. The source is a person between 18 and 60 years old who received the Ad26.COV2.S COVID-19 vaccine or a placebo. In nucleotide form, the sequence is TGCGCCAGCAGCCACTCAACGGGAGGGTTCCGGACAGATACGCAGTATTTT. Its coded protein is CASSHSTGGFRTDTQYF.